This entry concerns a single T cell receptor beta chain. Its antigen is not known. The data were obtained in a study of siplizumab effects on memory and regulatory T cells. Study findings and constraints: In unstimulated cells, naive T cells appeared more diverse than memory T cells and seemed major alloresponse contributors.

Only in-frame clones appear in the TCRdb table, and some are missing; sequencing was by immunoSEQ multiplex PCR. The sample carries about 50,000 clones, 85% to 95% recorded once. The CDR3 runs 13 residues. With 2 bases removed from V and 1 base from J, the gap between germline ends came to 5 bases. The germline gives CDR1 MNHEY, CDR2 SVGAGI. This clonotype originated in a human donor in good health. The sample taken for sequencing was CD8+ T cells sorted from blood. The chain links TRBV6-5 to TRBJ1-1, with unresolved D. The CDR3 sequence is CASSYGENTEAFF. Written as DNA, the CDR3 is TGTGCCAGCAGTTACGGGGAGAACACTGAAGCTTTCTTT.